This TCR beta chain came from a study of CXCR3-negative and CXCR3-positive naive CD8 T cells. Study-level background: Every library held about 1.5 +/- 0.3 million TRB reads, and the total came to roughly 150 million.

TRB cDNA was prepared as libraries by UMI-labeled 5' RACE. TCRdb reprocessed the 5' RACE reads and keeps a single row for each CDR3 protein, giving no DNA. This sample's clone table lists 55,000 to 70,000 distinct CDR3 sequences. The length of the CDR3 is 14 residues. Germline V gives CDR1 SGHKS, CDR2 YYEKEE (reference sequence). General study points: Naive cells, whether CXCR3-negative or CXCR3-positive, had similar TRBV-TRBJ usage, while memory cells differed. Sequencing showed both naive subsets with comparably high diversity, and memory CD8+ cells much lower. For the naive subsets, surface CD5 was similar, and TCR strength was inferred from TRB CDR3 properties.

Turning to this clonotype: The antigen remains undetermined.

The sequenced sample consisted of memory CD8+ T cells from blood. The receptor was derived from a human donor in good health. Some clones in this sample may be carry-over from other donors' samples. The chain employs TRBV5-5 and TRBJ1-5; as DNA is missing, the TRBD1 call by TCRdb cannot be tested. The chain's CDR3 is CASNGGELDQPQHF.